The 22 T cell receptor beta chains below come from one sample, sequenced in a study of shared clonotypes between healthy human individuals. The naive CD8 subset, CD45RO-negative cells positively selected for CCR7, excluded terminally differentiated effector memory CD45RA+ cells. Here immunoSEQ multiplex PCR was the method, and the copy in TCRdb shows in-frame clones only, minus some. This sample carries approximately 2,200,000 clones, about 93% of them seen once, and the ten largest clones take over 1.5%. The sequenced material came from naive CD8+ T cells from PBMCs. Receptor source: a man between 18 and 35 years old in good health. Some clones in this sample may be carry-over from other donors' samples.

This sequence joins TRBV9 and TRBJ2-1; TRBD2 aligns across 8 bases. The CDR3 consists of 16 residues. The J segment lost 6 bases and the V segment lost 0 bases, leaving 8 bases of the junction unmatched. CDR1 SGDLS and CDR2 YYNGEE come from the germline V gene. DNA for the CDR3: TGTGCCAGCAGCGTAGGCCGAGCGGGAGCGGTCAATGAGCAGTTCTTC. This codes for CASSVGRAGAVNEQFF.

This sequence joins TRBV15 and TRBJ2-6; no definite D call. The CDR3 has 17 amino acids. Germline CDR1 and CDR2: LNHNV and YYDKDF (reference sequence). The V end was cut by 5 bases, the J end by 0 bases, with 14 bases between. The CDR3 reads CATSRSYVDSGANVLTF. The DNA for the CDR3 is TGTGCCACCAGCCGATCCTATGTTGACTCTGGGGCCAACGTCCTGACTTTC.

The chain combines TRBV19 with TRBJ2-1; D might be TRBD2 (6 bases). Germline V gene lookup returns CDR1 LNHDA and CDR2 SQIVND (reference sequence). There are 15 residues in the CDR3. Trimming shortened V by 3 bases and J by 10 bases, and 19 bases separated the two germline ends. The CDR3 DNA sequence: TGTGCCAGTAGTATTTTGGGGGGTGTTGGTTGGGAGCAGTTCTTC. As protein: CASSILGGVGWEQFF.

The chain is built from TRBV7-9 and TRBJ2-1, with D unclear. The ends were cut back, 5 bases at V and 1 base at J, with 9 bases in the middle. Germline V gene lookup returns CDR1 SEHNR and CDR2 FQNEAQ (reference sequence). The CDR3 has 14 residues. The CDR3 is CASSVGQSYNEQFF. The CDR3 DNA reads TGTGCCAGCAGCGTGGGTCAGTCCTACAATGAGCAGTTCTTC.

In the case of this clone: Different DNA sequences within this sample yield the same CDR3. The rearrangement uses TRBV2 and TRBJ2-7; D remains unclear. Trimming stripped 6 bases from V and 3 bases from J, with 3 bases between. The CDR3 extends over 10 amino acids. CDR1 SNHLY and CDR2 FYNNEI come from the germline V gene. This CDR3 reads CASRDYEQYF. DNA for the CDR3: TGTGCCAGCAGGGACTACGAGCAGTACTTC.

The J gene is TRBJ2-3, the V gene TRBV4-3; no firm D call. There are 14 residues in the CDR3. Trimming stripped 2 bases from V and 0 bases from J, with 6 bases between. The germline gives CDR1 LGHNA, CDR2 YSLEER. Here the CDR3 reads CASSQSSSTDTQYF. DNA of the CDR3: TGCGCCAGCAGCCAATCATCTAGCACAGATACGCAGTATTTT.

This clone appeared a single time. The chain combines TRBV5-1 with TRBJ2-6; 10 positions match TRBD1. J gave up 4 bases and V 0 bases, and 13 bases lay outside the gene matches. Looked up from germline, CDR1 is SGHRS and CDR2 is YFSETQ. The CDR3 runs to 20 residues. The CDR3 DNA follows: TGCGCCAGCAGCTTGGCCGGGACAGGGGACCCCCGGGGCGGGGCCAACGTCCTGACTTTC. It yields the protein CASSLAGTGDPRGGANVLTF.

The chain uses TRBV27 and TRBJ1-5, with D unresolved. The CDR3 loop spans 15 amino acids. The V gene's germline CDR1 is MNHEY and CDR2 SMNVEV (reference sequence). Deletions cut 4 bases from V and 11 bases from J, with 21 bases between. The CDR3 loop reads CASSSGPRYLEAQHF. The CDR3 DNA sequence: TGTGCCAGCAGTTCTGGGCCTCGATACCTCGAGGCCCAGCATTTT.

This chain uses TRBV6-1 with TRBJ2-1, with D possibly TRBD2 on 5 matching bases. The V end was cut by 0 bases, the J end by 8 bases, with 11 bases between. Germline CDR1 and CDR2: MNHNS and SASEGT. The length of the CDR3 is 14 residues. CDR3 in amino acids: CASSEALRGDEQFF. CDR3 sequence (DNA): TGTGCCAGCAGTGAAGCGCTCCGGGGTGATGAGCAGTTCTTC.

This CDR3 is CASSQTGPAGELFF. The CDR3 DNA is TGTGCCAGCAGTCAGACGGGGCCGGCCGGGGAGCTGTTTTTT. The V call is TRBV6-6, the J call TRBJ2-2; D is tentatively TRBD1 or TRBD2 (5 bases each). Germline CDR1 reads MNHNY; CDR2 reads SVGAGI (reference sequence). V was cut by 5 bases and J by 6 bases, with 13 bases left in between. The CDR3 consists of 14 residues.

V gene TRBV6-5 combines with J gene TRBJ2-7; possibly TRBD2 for D (5 bases). The CDR3 spans 13 residues. Germline V gene data show CDR1 as MNHEY and CDR2 as SVGAGI. With 0 bases removed from V and 7 bases from J, the gap between germline ends came to 10 bases. The CDR3 loop is CASSYSQSGEQYF. In nucleotides, the CDR3 is TGTGCCAGCAGTTACTCCCAGTCGGGGGAGCAGTACTTC.

This chain links TRBV7-9 with TRBJ1-2; 7 nucleotides agree with TRBD1. V gave up 5 bases and J gave up 1 base; unmatched junction bases: 7. This CDR3 is built from 15 residues. The germline CDR1 and CDR2 sequences are SEHNR and FQNEAQ (reference sequence). Written as DNA, the CDR3 is TGTGCCAGCAGCGGAAGGGACAGCAGTAACTATGGCTACACCTTC. Protein: CASSGRDSSNYGYTF.

This chain links TRBV4-3 with TRBJ2-7; tentative D call: TRBD1 (6 bases). The CDR3 spans 14 residues. CDR1 and CDR2 from the germline V gene are LGHNA and YSLEER. Trimming shortened V by 2 bases and J by 5 bases, and 13 bases separated the two germline ends. The CDR3 is CASSQNREWHEQYF. CDR3 bases: TGCGCCAGCAGCCAAAACAGGGAATGGCACGAGCAGTACTTC.

V gene TRBV5-4 combines with J gene TRBJ1-4; no reliable D call. V gave up 4 bases and J gave up 0 bases, with 16 bases separating them. This CDR3 contains 17 residues. CDR1 SGHNT and CDR2 YYREEE come from the germline V gene (reference sequence). This CDR3 is CASSPGLMASTNEKLFF. In DNA, the CDR3 is TGTGCCAGCAGCCCGGGGTTGATGGCCTCAACTAATGAAAAACTGTTTTTT.

The rearrangement links TRBV29-1 to TRBJ2-1; TRBD2 aligns across 7 bases. Germline V CDR1 and CDR2: SQVTM, ANQGSEA. CDR3 length: 14 amino acids. Unmatched junction bases numbered 9, after V lost 4 bases and J lost 6 bases. CDR3 sequence (DNA): TGCAGCGTTGGGGGCGGGAGAACCCTCAATGAGCAGTTCTTC. Encoded protein: CSVGGGRTLNEQFF.

The rearrangement links TRBV4-1 to TRBJ1-2; D is ambiguous. This CDR3 is 15 amino acids long. Germline CDR1 MGHRA, CDR2 YSYEKL. Trimming cost V 1 base and J 6 bases, with 15 bases left between them. CDR3 amino acids: CASSQVAATLDGYTF. The CDR3 nucleotides read TGCGCCAGCAGCCAAGTCGCGGCCACGCTCGATGGCTACACCTTC.

The chain joins TRBV7-6 to TRBJ2-1; D may match TRBD1 or TRBD2 (5 bases each). V was clipped by 7 bases and J by 5 bases, with 15 bases between them. Germline CDR1 is SGHVS and CDR2 is FNYEAQ. This CDR3 has 14 residues. The CDR3 DNA reads TGTGCCAGCAACTCTGGGGGAACCAACAATGAGCAGTTCTTC. It translates to CASNSGGTNNEQFF. The variable domain in full, completed from reference TRBV7-6 and TRBJ2-1, reads GAGVSQSPRYKVTKRGQDVALRCDPISGHVSLYWYRQALGQGPEFLTYFNYEAQQDKSGLPNDRFSAERPEGSISTLTIQRTEQRDSAMYRCASNSGGTNNEQFFGPGTRLTVL.

The chain links TRBV5-1 to TRBJ2-5; TRBD2 is a possible D gene (6 bases). This CDR3 region has 14 residues. V was cut by 3 bases and J by 2 bases, with 11 bases left in between. The germline gives CDR1 SGHRS, CDR2 YFSETQ. DNA of the CDR3: TGCGCCAGCAGCTGGAGGGGCCGTCAAGAGACCCAGTACTTC. It codes for CASSWRGRQETQYF. Looking up the rest from reference TRBV5-1 and TRBJ2-5 gives the full variable domain: KAGVTQTPRYLIKTRGQQVTLSCSPISGHRSVSWYQQTPGQGLQFLFEYFSETQRNKGNFPGRFSGRQFSNSRSEMNVSTLELGDSALYLCASSWRGRQETQYFGPGTRLLVL.

This rearrangement joins TRBV7-9 to TRBJ2-7; 8 bases map to TRBD2. Germline CDR1 reads SEHNR; CDR2 reads FQNEAQ (reference sequence). V was pared by 5 bases and J by 6 bases, with 3 bases of the junction left unmatched. This CDR3 has 12 amino acids. CDR3: CASSTSGSEQYF. Here the CDR3 DNA reads TGTGCCAGCAGCACCAGCGGGAGCGAGCAGTACTTC.

This clone was observed once. V usage is TRBV7-3 and J usage is TRBJ2-3; D remains ambiguous. CDR3 size: 14 residues. Germline V gene data show CDR1 as SGHTA and CDR2 as FQGTGA. The V gene lost 5 bases and the J gene lost 4 bases, with 13 bases spanning the gap. The CDR3 coding sequence is TGTGCCAGCAGCGTAAGCATGGGGTCAGATACGCAGTATTTT. This translates into CASSVSMGSDTQYF.

This clone was detected a few times. The chain joins TRBV11-2 to TRBJ1-2; D is possibly TRBD1 (6 bases). CDR3 size: 15 residues. V lost 3 bases and J lost 4, with 15 bases in between. The germline CDR1 and CDR2 sequences are SGHAT and FQNNGV. Here the CDR3 DNA reads TGTGCCAGCAGCTTGGGTGCCGGGACACCCTATGGCTACACCTTC. This codes for CASSLGAGTPYGYTF.

The chain combines TRBV19 with TRBJ1-2; 9 positions match TRBD1. J lost 5 bases, V lost 6 bases, and 7 bases had no gene match. This CDR3 contains 14 residues. In germline, CDR1 is LNHDA, CDR2 SQIVND (reference sequence). CDR3 nucleotide sequence: TGTGCCAGTAGCTACAGGGGGCTCTGGTATGGCTACACCTTC. It codes for CASSYRGLWYGYTF.